A single sample gave rise to the 8 T cell receptor beta chains below, sequenced in a study of T-cell reconstitution after alpha-beta-depleted transplantation in children. Construction of the TCRbeta library involved unique molecular identifiers. Using its own MiXCR run on the PCR reads, TCRdb lists one record per CDR3 protein. The sample includes 450,000 to 550,000 distinct CDR3 sequences, about an eighth seen only once; the top ten take 11% to 15%. Sequenced here: PBMCs, mostly from graft donor cells, sampled 180 days after TCRalphabeta/CD19-depleted stem cell transplant. The receptors originated from a female patient aged 2-10 years who had a stem cell transplant for aplastic anemia, so the T cells may come from the graft donor.

Written as DNA, the CDR3 is TGTGCCAGCAGCTTAGCCCCACCCACCGGGGCCAACGTCCTGACTTTC. Its translation: CASSLAPPTGANVLTF. This chain connects TRBV11-3 to TRBJ2-6; D gene uncertain. The V end lost 1 base, the J end lost 4 bases, and 11 bases lay between the germline ends. This CDR3 comprises 16 residues. Germline V gene sequence: CDR1 SGHNT, CDR2 YENEEA.

This clonotype was counted only a few times. The rearrangement uses TRBV20-1 and TRBJ1-5; TRBD1 matches at 8 bases. The germline V gene encodes CDR1 DFQATT and CDR2 SNEGSKA (reference sequence). There are 15 residues in the CDR3. V was clipped by 5 bases and J by 4 bases; unmatched bases: 10. CDR3 in DNA: TGCAGTGCTCGCCCGGGGACAGGTAGGAATCAGCCCCAGCATTTT. Amino acid sequence: CSARPGTGRNQPQHF.

V and J are TRBV28 and TRBJ2-3; TRBD1 or TRBD2 may be the D gene (5 bases each). The CDR3 length is 17 residues. Germline CDR1 and CDR2: MDHEN and SYDVKM. Trimming left V 4 bases short and J 0 bases short, with 17 bases between. The CDR3 region is CASSSWGRTSSTDTQYF. CDR3 nucleotides: TGTGCCAGCAGTTCCTGGGGGAGAACTTCTAGCACAGATACGCAGTATTTT.

The chain has TRBV19 and TRBJ2-1; 13 positions match TRBD2. The germline gives CDR1 LNHDA, CDR2 SQIVND (reference sequence). After removal of 8 bases from V and 6 bases from J, the junction contained 10 bases not matched to a gene. This CDR3 spans 16 amino acids. The CDR3 sequence: CASETGLAGNFNEQFF. CDR3 DNA: TGTGCCAGTGAAACGGGACTAGCGGGAAACTTCAATGAGCAGTTCTTC.

This clonotype was detected only a few times. The rearrangement links TRBV29-1 to TRBJ2-3, with TRBD1 identical over 11 bases. The germline gives CDR1 SQVTM, CDR2 ANQGSEA. The CDR3 is 16 amino acids. The junction had 11 bases not matched to a gene; V was cut back by 6 bases and J by 3 bases. CDR3 coding DNA: TGCAGCGTAGCCGATCTCCGGGACAGGGGGACAGATACGCAGTATTTT. Translated, it gives CSVADLRDRGTDTQYF.

The sample holds a few counts of this clonotype. J is TRBJ2-1 and V is TRBV15; TRBD1 agrees at 9 bases. CDR1 is LNHNV, CDR2 YYDKDF, per germline (reference sequence). Unmatched junction bases numbered 5, after V lost 3 bases and J lost 8 bases. CDR3 size: 14 residues. The CDR3 DNA reads as TGTGCCACCAGCAGGGACAGGGGAGGAGATGAGCAGTTCTTC. Translated, it gives CATSRDRGGDEQFF.

In its sample, this clonotype was seen many times. V usage is TRBV2 and J usage is TRBJ2-6; the D call may be TRBD1 or TRBD2 (7 bases each). Germline V lookup: CDR1 SNHLY, CDR2 FYNNEI. The CDR3 is 16 residues long. Trimming took off 7 bases at V and 3 bases at J, with 16 bases between the two ends. The CDR3 bases are TGTGCCAGCATTAGGGAGGGGGCAGGTGGGGCCAACGTCCTGACTTTC. Translated: CASIREGAGGANVLTF. The entire variable domain, with the rest obtained from reference TRBV2 and TRBJ2-6, is as follows: EPEVTQTPSHQVTQMGQEVILRCVPISNHLYFYWYRQILGQKVEFLVSFYNNEISEKSEIFDDQFSVERPDGSNFTLKIRSTKLEDSAMYFCASIREGAGGANVLTFGAGSRLTVL.

In DNA form, the CDR3 reads TGTGCCAGCAGCTTACCCGGGACAGGGGGCGCCGGCACTGAAGCTTTCTTT. Its translation: CASSLPGTGGAGTEAFF. The chain combines TRBV7-9 with TRBJ1-1, with TRBD1 matching 12 bases. The V and J ends lost 2 bases and 4 bases, in that order; junction bases with no gene match: 8. This CDR3 is 17 amino acids long. From germline, CDR1 is SEHNR and CDR2 FQNEAQ (reference sequence).